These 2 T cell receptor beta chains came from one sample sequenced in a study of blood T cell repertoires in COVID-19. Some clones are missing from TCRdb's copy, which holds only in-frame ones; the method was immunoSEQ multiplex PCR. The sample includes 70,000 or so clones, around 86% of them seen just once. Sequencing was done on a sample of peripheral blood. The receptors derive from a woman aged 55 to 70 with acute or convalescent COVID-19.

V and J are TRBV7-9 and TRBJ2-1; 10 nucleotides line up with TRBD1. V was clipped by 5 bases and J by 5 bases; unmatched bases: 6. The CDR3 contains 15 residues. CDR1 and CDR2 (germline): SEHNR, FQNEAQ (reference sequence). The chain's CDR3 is CASSRDRGLHNEQFF. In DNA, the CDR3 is TGTGCCAGCAGCCGGGACAGGGGCCTCCACAATGAGCAGTTCTTC.

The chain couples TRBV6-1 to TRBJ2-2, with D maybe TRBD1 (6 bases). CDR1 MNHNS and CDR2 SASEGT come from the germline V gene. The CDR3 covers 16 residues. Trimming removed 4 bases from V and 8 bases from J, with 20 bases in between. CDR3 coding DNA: TGTGCCAGCAGTGTGAAAAGGGTGGGGGCAGCAGGGGAGCTGTTTTTT. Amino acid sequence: CASSVKRVGAAGELFF.